This T cell receptor (beta chain) was found in a study of T cell responses to AZD1222 COVID-19 vaccine. In the study overall: Recipients boosted at about 4 weeks or about 12 weeks are pooled. Whole-study results and caveats: The span of vaccine-associated CD4 TCRs extended across spike, with dominance at 160-218 and 743-854. Clonal diversity may have been underestimated in mostly white British donors.

A note on this clone: Antigen specificity is unknown.

The CDR3 length is 13 residues. Germline CDR1 MDHEN, CDR2 SYDVKM. Trimming took off 3 bases at V and 7 bases at J, with 12 bases between the two ends. Some clones are missing from TCRdb's copy, which holds only in-frame ones; the method was immunoSEQ multiplex PCR. The data show about 110,000 clones, less than 90% seen once. V usage is TRBV28 and J usage is TRBJ1-2; TRBD1 is a possible D gene (6 bases). Sequenced here: peripheral blood, sampled on day 0 of AZD1222 vaccination. This TCR was sampled from an adult in good health. The CDR3: CASSLGRGRGYTF. In DNA form, the CDR3 reads TGTGCCAGCAGTTTGGGCAGGGGCCGTGGCTACACCTTC.